These 18 T cell receptor beta chains originate from one sample sequenced in a study of graft-versus-host responses after intestinal transplantation (dated by TCRdb to about 2021). Preparation of the library involved the immunoSEQ multiplex PCR assay. Held by TCRdb, this immuneACCESS table contains in-frame sequences only and omits some clones. Under half of the omission traces to an unresolved V gene where checked; the cause of the rest is unknown. The sample table contains some 86,000 clones; only one count was recorded for about nine tenths of them. The top ten clones comprise 0.09% to 0.1% of the sample. In the paper's terms, the time point label means: cells obtained before transplantation from donor or recipient. Their antigens remain unidentified. The sequencing here drew on unstimulated CD4+ T cells sorted from spleen or lymph node cells, taken before intestinal transplant. The receptors were gathered from a human donor who received an intestinal transplant.

The rearrangement uses TRBV4-3 and TRBJ1-2, with D possibly matching TRBD1 (6 bases). Germline V lookup: CDR1 LGHNA, CDR2 YSLEER. V gave up 2 bases and J gave up 1 base, with 17 bases separating them. This CDR3 has 17 residues. The CDR3 DNA is TGCGCCAGCAGCCAATCTTCGACAGGACCTTATAACTATGGCTACACCTTC. Translated, it gives CASSQSSTGPYNYGYTF.

The gene calls are TRBV6-1 and TRBJ2-1; 8 bases fit TRBD2. Germline CDR1 is MNHNS and CDR2 is SASEGT. The CDR3 runs 16 residues. With 4 bases clipped from V and 2 bases from J, the junction kept 7 bases outside the gene matches. In DNA form, the CDR3 reads TGTGCCAGCAGTGTATCTAGCGGGCGTACCTACAATGAGCAGTTCTTC. Its translation: CASSVSSGRTYNEQFF.

V and J are TRBV2 and TRBJ1-2, with D tentatively TRBD1 (6 bases). Trimming removed 3 bases from V and 4 bases from J, with 6 bases in between. The CDR3 is made up of 12 amino acids. Germline V gene data show CDR1 as SNHLY and CDR2 as FYNNEI. The chain's CDR3 is CASSDRGYGYTF. CDR3 in DNA: TGTGCCAGCAGTGACAGGGGCTATGGCTACACCTTC.

The chain is built from TRBV7-8 and TRBJ2-2, with D possibly matching TRBD2 (6 bases). Germline V gene data show CDR1 as SGHVS and CDR2 as FQNEAQ. Trimming took off 5 bases at V and 4 bases at J, with 11 bases between the two ends. The CDR3 sequence is 14 residues long. CDR3 residues: CASSRTMPTGELFF. Written as DNA, the CDR3 is TGTGCCAGCAGCCGGACTATGCCCACCGGGGAGCTGTTTTTT.

This clone was detected only once. J is TRBJ2-3 and V is TRBV7-2; 14 nucleotides align to TRBD2. The V segment lost 10 bases and the J segment 3 bases; nucleotides outside the gene matches: 3. The CDR3 is 14 residues long. From germline, CDR1 is SGHTA and CDR2 FQGNSA. The CDR3 is CATGTSGGTDTQYF. CDR3 DNA: TGTGCCACGGGGACTAGCGGGGGAACAGATACGCAGTATTTT.

This chain connects TRBV29-1 to TRBJ2-1; the match to TRBD2 covers 8 bases. V dropped 4 bases and J dropped 2; count of bases not matched to a gene: 19. CDR1 and CDR2 from the germline V gene are SQVTM and ANQGSEA. This CDR3 contains 19 residues. The CDR3 loop reads CSVVSVPGSIAGPYNEQFF. DNA of the CDR3: TGCAGCGTTGTTTCGGTTCCCGGGAGTATAGCGGGACCCTACAATGAGCAGTTCTTC.

The chain joins TRBV30 to TRBJ2-2; perhaps TRBD2 as D (5 bases). The germline CDR1 and CDR2 sequences are GTSNPN and SVGIG (reference sequence). This CDR3 region has 13 residues. Trimming removed 2 bases at V and 4 bases at J, with 8 bases between. The CDR3 DNA reads as TGTGCCTGGAGTCCCCGGGGCACCGGGGAGCTGTTTTTT. Its translation: CAWSPRGTGELFF. Drawing the rest from reference TRBV30 and TRBJ2-2, the complete variable domain is SQTIHQWPATLVQPVGSPLSLECTVEGTSNPNLYWYRQAAGRGLQLLFYSVGIGQISSEVPQNLSASRPQDRQFILSSKKLLLSDSGFYLCAWSPRGTGELFFGEGSRLTVL.

V usage is TRBV20-1 and J usage is TRBJ2-1, with D unclear. The CDR3 extends over 10 amino acids. The ends were cut back, 5 bases at V and 5 bases at J, with 4 bases in the middle. Germline V CDR1 and CDR2: DFQATT, SNEGSKA (reference sequence). As DNA, the CDR3 is TGCAGTGCTCGCGACAATGAGCAGTTCTTC. This translates into CSARDNEQFF.

J is TRBJ2-2 and V is TRBV2; D might be TRBD2 (5 bases). CDR1 and CDR2 from the germline V gene are SNHLY and FYNNEI. The CDR3 consists of 15 residues. V gave up 3 bases and J gave up 1 base, with 9 bases separating them. CDR3 DNA sequence: TGTGCCAGCAGTGAGTACGGGGAGAACACCGGGGAGCTGTTTTTT. Translating it yields CASSEYGENTGELFF.

The chain recombines TRBV7-8 with TRBJ1-1, with D hard to call. This CDR3 has 13 residues. The germline gives CDR1 SGHVS, CDR2 FQNEAQ. V gave up 5 bases and J gave up 1 base, with 8 bases separating them. The CDR3, as DNA: TGTGCCAGCAGCCGACAAGAGAACACTGAAGCTTTCTTT. Its protein is CASSRQENTEAFF.

V is TRBV7-2 and J is TRBJ2-3, with a tentative D call TRBD2 (7 bases). The germline CDR1 and CDR2 sequences are SGHTA and FQGNSA. With 5 bases removed from V and 6 bases from J, the gap between germline ends came to 15 bases. This CDR3 region has 14 residues. This chain's CDR3 is CASSRGGGGDTQYF. The DNA of the CDR3 is TGTGCCAGCAGCCGGGGCGGGGGCGGGGATACGCAGTATTTT.

The chain links TRBV6-5 to TRBJ1-4, with TRBD1 matching over 10 bases. Germline trimming cut 6 bases from V and 5 bases from J; bases unmatched to any gene: 6. CDR1 is MNHEY, CDR2 SVGAGI, per germline. The CDR3 covers 15 residues. CDR3 residues: CASRDSGQGNEKLFF. The CDR3 DNA reads TGTGCCAGCAGAGATTCGGGACAGGGGAATGAAAAACTGTTTTTT.

A few counts support this clone. V is TRBV19 and J is TRBJ1-3, with D unclear. This CDR3 comprises 13 residues. Germline CDR1 reads LNHDA; CDR2 reads SQIVND (reference sequence). Trimming pared 5 bases from V and 4 bases from J, leaving 9 bases between. CDR3 region: CASSGTVGNTIYF. For the CDR3, the DNA is TGTGCCAGTAGTGGCACAGTCGGAAACACCATATATTTT.

A single count supports this clone. The J gene is TRBJ2-2, the V gene TRBV19, with 7 nucleotides matching TRBD1. Trimming at V came to 5 bases and at J to 1 base, leaving 4 bases not matched to a gene. The CDR3 contains 15 residues. Germline-derived CDR1 and CDR2 are LNHDA and SQIVND (reference sequence). The CDR3 reads CASSRQGKNTGELFF. CDR3 nucleotide sequence: TGTGCCAGTAGTCGACAGGGAAAGAACACCGGGGAGCTGTTTTTT. The full variable domain, completed using reference TRBV19 and TRBJ2-2, is DGGITQSPKYLFRKEGQNVTLSCEQNLNHDAMYWYRQDPGQGLRLIYYSQIVNDFQKGDIAEGYSVSREKKESFPLTVTSAQKNPTAFYLCASSRQGKNTGELFFGEGSRLTVL.

In its sample, this clone was seen a few times. The chain carries TRBV4-1 and TRBJ2-7; 9 positions agree with TRBD1. The V and J ends lost 6 bases and 5 bases, in that order; junction bases with no gene match: 11. The CDR3 extends over 15 amino acids. CDR1 and CDR2 (germline): MGHRA, YSYEKL. Here the CDR3 DNA reads TGCGCCAGCAGTCTCGTCATGGGACAGGGCCACGAGCAGTACTTC. Translated: CASSLVMGQGHEQYF.

The chain employs TRBV2 and TRBJ2-7, with a weak D call TRBD1 (5 bases). This CDR3 spans 14 amino acids. V shed 3 bases and J shed 5 bases, with 14 bases lying between them. Germline loops: CDR1 SNHLY, CDR2 FYNNEI. The CDR3 DNA follows: TGTGCCAGCAGTGAGTTGGTGACAGTAAACGAGCAGTACTTC. It yields the protein CASSELVTVNEQYF.

V is TRBV29-1 and J is TRBJ1-5, with 8 bases matching TRBD1. J lost 1 base, V lost 5 bases, and 4 bases had no gene match. CDR3 length: 14 residues. Germline V lookup: CDR1 SQVTM, CDR2 ANQGSEA. The CDR3 DNA follows: TGCAGCGTTCAACAGGGGGGGAGCAATCAGCCCCAGCATTTT. Its translation is CSVQQGGSNQPQHF.

This chain links TRBV15 with TRBJ2-3; D might be TRBD2 (6 bases). Germline V CDR1 and CDR2: LNHNV, YYDKDF (reference sequence). V was cut by 1 base and J by 4 bases, with 12 bases left in between. The CDR3 covers 15 residues. The CDR3 here is CATSRVGGTSDTQYF. As DNA, the CDR3 is TGTGCCACCAGCAGAGTTGGGGGGACCTCAGATACGCAGTATTTT.